A single sample is the source of the 20 T cell receptor beta chains below, sequenced in a study of post-analysis software for immune sequencing data. Unique molecular identifiers were built into the TCR beta cDNA libraries. TCRdb itself ran the PCR reads through MiXCR, one entry per CDR3 protein. This table has approximately 150,000 distinct CDR3 sequences, approximately 30% appearing once. Their target antigens are unknown. Study results and caveats: In patients, about 5 TRBV segments were more frequent than in controls, with TRBV5-6, TRBV5-1 and TRBV20-1 among them.

Specimen: blood. These receptors were taken from a girl aged 10-17 years with multiple sclerosis.

In its sample, this clonotype was seen once. This chain links TRBV27 with TRBJ2-3; D might be TRBD1 or TRBD2, each matching 5 bases. V lost 8 bases to trimming and J lost 2 bases, with 14 bases between them. Germline V gene sequence: CDR1 MNHEY, CDR2 SMNVEV (reference sequence). The CDR3 covers 14 residues. The CDR3: CASGASRYTDTQYF. In nucleotides, the CDR3 is TGTGCCAGCGGGGCTAGCAGATACACAGATACGCAGTATTTT.

This clonotype was seen ten or more times. At one of its ends the junction is not consistent with the germline gene, which may arise from a read error. V is TRBV7-2 and J is TRBJ2-1, with 11 bases lining up with TRBD2. The germline gives CDR1 SGHTA, CDR2 FQGNSA. The CDR3 consists of 16 residues. The CDR3 is CASSLAGTSGYNEQFF. The CDR3 nucleotides read TGTGCCAGCAGCCTAGCCGGGACTAGCGGCTACAATGAGCAGTTCTTC.

The chain links TRBV7-2 to TRBJ2-7; 9 positions agree with TRBD2. V lost 0 bases and J lost 2; bases outside the gene matches: 2. This CDR3 contains 15 residues. CDR1 is SGHTA and CDR2 is FQGNSA in the germline V gene. CDR3 DNA sequence: TGTGCCAGCAGCTTAGCTCCTAGCGGGGCCTACGAGCAGTACTTC. Encoded protein: CASSLAPSGAYEQYF.

Many counts were recorded for this clonotype. V gene TRBV20-1 combines with J gene TRBJ2-1, with 14 nucleotides matching TRBD2. CDR3 size: 15 residues. CDR1 is DFQATT and CDR2 is SNEGSKA in the germline V gene (reference sequence). V shed 3 bases, J shed 9 bases, and the junction held 7 bases outside the gene matches. CDR3 protein: CSASAGTSGSAEQFF. CDR3 DNA: TGCAGTGCTAGCGCCGGGACTAGCGGGAGTGCTGAGCAGTTCTTC.

The chain couples TRBV7-9 to TRBJ1-1, with D possibly matching TRBD1 (5 bases). The germline V gene encodes CDR1 SEHNR and CDR2 FQNEAQ (reference sequence). The CDR3 totals 13 residues. V lost 1 base, J lost 8 bases, and 11 bases lay in between. DNA for the CDR3: TGTGCCAGCAGCTTAGATGGGGGGAGAGAAGCTTTCTTT. It yields the protein CASSLDGGREAFF.

To note about this clonotype: At one end the junction does not follow the germline gene, possibly because of a read error. The V and J genes are TRBV20-1 and TRBJ2-7; possibly TRBD2 for D (5 bases). Germline loops: CDR1 DFQATT, CDR2 SNEGSKA (reference sequence). CDR3 length: 13 residues. CDR3 nucleotides: TGCAGTACTAGAGAGGACTGGTCCTACGAGCAGTACTTC. Translated, it gives CSTREDWSYEQYF.

The V gene is TRBV27, the J gene TRBJ1-2, with 10 bases aligning to TRBD1. The germline V gene has CDR1 MNHEY and CDR2 SMNVEV (reference sequence). The CDR3 extends over 13 amino acids. The junction had 8 bases not matched to a gene; V was cut back by 6 bases and J by 10 bases. CDR3 in DNA: TGTGCCAGCAGGCCCGGGACAGGGGAAGACTACACCTTC. Translated: CASRPGTGEDYTF.

This clonotype was seen a few times. The chain uses TRBV6-5 and TRBJ2-1; D uncertain. Trimming shortened V by 2 bases and J by 0 bases, and 14 bases separated the two germline ends. Germline V gene lookup returns CDR1 MNHEY and CDR2 SVGAGI. The CDR3 is 17 amino acids. The CDR3 here is CASSYPTARTSYNEQFF. The DNA for the CDR3 is TGTGCCAGCAGTTACCCGACCGCCAGGACCTCCTACAATGAGCAGTTCTTC.

In this sample, this clonotype turned up many times. The V call is TRBV5-1, the J call TRBJ2-1; D is unresolved. Germline values: CDR1 SGHRS, CDR2 YFSETQ. The CDR3 contains 11 residues. V dropped 7 bases and J dropped 1 base, with 3 bases sitting between them. CDR3 residues: CASESYNEQFF. CDR3 in DNA: TGCGCCAGCGAATCCTACAATGAGCAGTTCTTC.

This clonotype was picked up one time. The chain has TRBV20-1 and TRBJ2-3, with a weak D call TRBD2 (5 bases). The CDR3 has 12 amino acids. Germline V gives CDR1 DFQATT, CDR2 SNEGSKA (reference sequence). CDR3 bases: TGCAGCTCGGACTTTCACACAGATACGCAGTATTTT. Its protein product is CSSDFHTDTQYF.

This clonotype was counted only a few times. The V gene is TRBV4-1, the J gene TRBJ1-5; no definite D call. Germline V gene lookup returns CDR1 MGHRA and CDR2 YSYEKL. V lost 0 bases to trimming and J lost 3 bases, with 15 bases between them. The CDR3 has 17 amino acids. The CDR3 sequence is CASSQDPPFKFNQPQHF. The CDR3 region has the DNA TGCGCCAGCAGCCAAGATCCCCCGTTCAAGTTCAATCAGCCCCAGCATTTT.

Turning to this clonotype: With a much larger clone just one base away, this may be a read error. The gene calls are TRBV12-3 or TRBV12-4 and TRBJ2-1; D uncertain. The V end lost 11 bases, the J end lost 1 base, and 15 bases lay between the germline ends. CDR3 size: 14 residues. The CDR3 is CAGIKQKSYNEQFF. CDR3 coding DNA: TGTGCCGGCATCAAACAGAAGTCCTACAATGAGCAGTTCTTC.

About this clonotype: Being one base from a much bigger clone, this may be a read error. The rearrangement joins TRBV28 to TRBJ2-7, with unresolved D. This CDR3 is built from 16 residues. Germline V lookup: CDR1 MDHEN, CDR2 SYDVKM. The V end was cut by 3 bases, the J end by 7 bases, with 22 bases between. CDR3 bases: TGTGCCAGCAGTTTGATGTGGACCCGGTCCTACAATGAGCAGTACTTC. Translated, it gives CASSLMWTRSYNEQYF.

This sequence joins TRBV7-2 and TRBJ2-7, with 9 bases that match TRBD1. V lost 5 bases to trimming and J lost 3 bases; unmatched junction nucleotides: 8. Germline-derived CDR1 and CDR2 are SGHTA and FQGNSA. The CDR3 has 15 residues. The CDR3 reads CASSLDGTGLYEQYF. In nucleotides, the CDR3 is TGTGCCAGCAGCCTGGATGGGACAGGGCTCTACGAGCAGTACTTC.

On this clonotype: This may stem from a read error, because a much larger clone lies one nucleotide away. CDR3 amino acids: CATSMDVGGYNEQFF. The CDR3 DNA is TGTGCCACCAGTATGGACGTGGGAGGGTACAATGAGCAGTTCTTC. V is TRBV15 and J is TRBJ2-1; TRBD2 matches 7 bases. V lost 6 bases and J lost 4; bases outside the gene matches: 9. The CDR3 covers 15 residues. Per germline, CDR1 LNHNV and CDR2 YYDKDF (reference sequence).

This clonotype was detected ten times or more. The chain couples TRBV7-2 to TRBJ1-1; D call uncertain. Deletions cut 1 base from V and 0 bases from J, with 6 bases between. Germline assignment: CDR1 SGHTA and CDR2 FQGNSA. CDR3 size: 14 residues. DNA for the CDR3: TGTGCCAGCAGCTTAGGCCCCCTGAACACTGAAGCTTTCTTT. This translates into CASSLGPLNTEAFF.

This clonotype came up many times. The rearrangement joins TRBV21-1 to TRBJ1-2. TRBV21-1 has pseudogene status. The CDR3 is made up of 14 amino acids. CDR3 amino acids: CASSNLGPPYGYTF. Here the CDR3 DNA reads TGTGCCAGCAGCAATTTGGGACCTCCCTATGGCTACACCTTC.

The gene calls are TRBV28 and TRBJ2-3; D not resolved. The CDR3 contains 10 residues. CDR1 is MDHEN, CDR2 SYDVKM, per germline. Trimming took 9 bases from V and 2 from J, leaving 3 bases between them. The CDR3 DNA is TGTGCCAGTACCACAGATACGCAGTATTTT. Translation gives CASTTDTQYF.

At least ten counts were recorded for this clonotype. The chain couples TRBV9 to TRBJ2-3, with a possible D match to TRBD1 (5 bases). Between the trimmed V and J ends, which lost 2 bases and 2 bases, there was a span of 12 bases. Germline CDR1 and CDR2: SGDLS and YYNGEE. This CDR3 spans 15 amino acids. DNA of the CDR3: TGTGCCAGCAGCGTCATCCCCAGGGACACAGATACGCAGTATTTT. It is translated as CASSVIPRDTDTQYF.

The chain combines TRBV6-6 with TRBJ2-5; D is possibly TRBD1 (5 bases). Trimming removed 0 bases from V and 7 bases from J, with 9 bases in between. This CDR3 has 13 residues. Germline V gives CDR1 MNHNY, CDR2 SVGAGI (reference sequence). CDR3 nucleotides: TGTGCCAGCAGTTACTCAGGGGATGGGACCCAGTACTTC. Translated: CASSYSGDGTQYF.